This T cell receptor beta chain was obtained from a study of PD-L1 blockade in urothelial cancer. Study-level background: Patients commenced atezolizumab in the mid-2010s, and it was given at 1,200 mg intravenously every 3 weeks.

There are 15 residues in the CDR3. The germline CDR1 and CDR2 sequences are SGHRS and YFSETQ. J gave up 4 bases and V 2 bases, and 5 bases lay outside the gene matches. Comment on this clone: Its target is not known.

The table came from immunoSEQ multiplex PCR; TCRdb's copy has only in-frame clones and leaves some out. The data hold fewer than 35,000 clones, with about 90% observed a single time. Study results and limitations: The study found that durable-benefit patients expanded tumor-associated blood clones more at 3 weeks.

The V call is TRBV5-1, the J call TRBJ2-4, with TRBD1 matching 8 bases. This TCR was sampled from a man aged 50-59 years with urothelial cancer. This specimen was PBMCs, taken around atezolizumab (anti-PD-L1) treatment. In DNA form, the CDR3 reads TGCGCCAGCAGCTTACAGGGGGACACAAAAAACATTCAGTACTTC. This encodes CASSLQGDTKNIQYF.